These 29 T cell receptor beta chains originate from one sample sequenced in a study of cytomegalovirus exposure and HLA in healthy donors. PCR employed 60 Vbeta and 13 Jbeta primers. The protocol was immunoSEQ multiplex PCR, while the TCRdb copy is restricted to in-frame clones and leaves out a portion. Of about 88,000 clones listed, approximately 71% are singletons. Material for sequencing was PBMCs. All receptors come from a man over 45 in good health and CMV-seronegative.

This clone has a handful of counts. The chain links TRBV18 to TRBJ2-5, with 11 bases aligning to TRBD1. V was clipped by 2 bases and J by 1 base; unmatched bases: 9. Germline V lookup: CDR1 KGHSH, CDR2 LQKENI. CDR3 size: 18 residues. The CDR3 DNA is TGTGCCAGCTCACCATTCGGACAGGGGGCGCTGGGCCAAGAGACCCAGTACTTC. This sequence encodes CASSPFGQGALGQETQYF.

On this clone itself: The germline gene is not matched at one end of the junction; a read error may be the cause. This chain links TRBV7-7 with TRBJ2-2; 7 bases line up with TRBD1. CDR3 length equals 15 residues. Germline CDR1 SSHAT, CDR2 FNYEAQ (reference sequence). The CDR3 region is CASSTTTGTTGELFF. The CDR3 DNA sequence: TGTGCTAGCAGCACTACGACAGGGACCACCGGGGAGCTGTTTTTT.

The rearrangement joins TRBV2 to TRBJ2-7; 11 nucleotides align to TRBD1. The J segment lost 6 bases and the V segment lost 0 bases, leaving 10 bases of the junction unmatched. This CDR3 has 17 amino acids. Germline V gene lookup returns CDR1 SNHLY and CDR2 FYNNEI. DNA for the CDR3: TGTGCCAGCAGTGAAGCACCTACGGACAGGGGGCCCGGCGAGCAGTACTTC. Residues: CASSEAPTDRGPGEQYF.

The chain links TRBV5-1 to TRBJ2-1, with a tentative D call TRBD1 (6 bases). CDR3 length: 13 amino acids. CDR1 and CDR2 from the germline V gene are SGHRS and YFSETQ. Between the trimmed V and J ends, which lost 4 bases and 10 bases, there was a span of 15 bases. CDR3 protein: CASSGNYRDEQFF. The CDR3 DNA reads TGCGCCAGCAGCGGCAACTACAGGGACGAGCAGTTCTTC.

This clone appeared once. This rearrangement joins TRBV14 to TRBJ2-1; TRBD2 matches 9 bases. Germline CDR1 is SGHDN and CDR2 is FVKESK. The CDR3 runs to 15 residues. Trimming took 4 bases from V and 4 from J; bases not matched to a gene: 5. The CDR3 loop is CASSRRLAAYNEQFF. Written as DNA, the CDR3 is TGTGCCAGCAGCCGAAGACTAGCGGCTTACAATGAGCAGTTCTTC. Drawing the rest from reference TRBV14 and TRBJ2-1, the complete variable domain is EAGVTQFPSHSVIEKGQTVTLRCDPISGHDNLYWYRRVMGKEIKFLLHFVKESKQDESGMPNNRFLAERTGGTYSTLKVQPAELEDSGVYFCASSRRLAAYNEQFFGPGTRLTVL.

The chain employs TRBV6-1 and TRBJ1-3; 7 bases line up with TRBD1. The ends lost 4 bases at V and 4 bases at J; junction bases unmatched: 10. Germline CDR1 MNHNS, CDR2 SASEGT. This CDR3 comprises 16 residues. The CDR3, as DNA: TGTGCCAGCAGTGTACTGGGACAGCGAACCGGAAACACCATATATTTT. Translation: CASSVLGQRTGNTIYF.

This clone was detected only a few times. The chain has TRBV30 and TRBJ1-6, with 9 bases lining up with TRBD1. Germline V gene data show CDR1 as GTSNPN and CDR2 as SVGIG (reference sequence). This CDR3 is built from 14 residues. V shed 7 bases and J 0 bases; nucleotides not matched to a gene: 1. The CDR3, as DNA: TGTGCCTTACAGGGGGCCTCCTATAATTCACCCCTCCACTTT. Protein: CALQGASYNSPLHF.

Points on this clone: This CDR3 is missing its conserved last phenylalanine or tryptophan, likely due to a read error. The DNA is left out, because the CDR3 cannot be placed on it with certainty; the CDR3 is given as TCRdb lists it. The chain recombines TRBV20-1 with TRBJ2-7; TRBD1 is the table's D call, not checked against the DNA. From germline, CDR1 is DFQATT and CDR2 SNEGSKA (reference sequence). 11 amino acids form the CDR3, both terminal residues included. CDR3 sequence reads: CSAREQGRLNL.

This clone was detected a few times. The chain carries TRBV2 and TRBJ1-4; D is possibly TRBD1 (6 bases). Per the germline V gene, CDR1 is SNHLY and CDR2 is FYNNEI. V was clipped by 6 bases and J by 4 bases, with 18 bases between them. This CDR3 spans 16 amino acids. The CDR3 DNA sequence: TGTGCCAGCAGCCAGGGCTTTTTACAGGGTAATGAAAAACTGTTTTTT. It specifies CASSQGFLQGNEKLFF.

For the CDR3, the DNA is TGTGCCAGCAGATCCGGGACAGTGAACACTGAAGCTTTCTTT. This translates into CASRSGTVNTEAFF. This chain joins TRBV6-1 and TRBJ1-1; TRBD1 agrees at 7 bases. Germline V gene sequence: CDR1 MNHNS, CDR2 SASEGT. J was trimmed by 0 bases and V by 6 bases; bases with no gene match: 4. The CDR3 covers 14 residues.

The chain couples TRBV30 to TRBJ2-3, with unresolved D. Trimming stripped 4 bases from V and 5 bases from J, with 10 bases between. Germline loops: CDR1 GTSNPN, CDR2 SVGIG (reference sequence). CDR3 size: 12 residues. The CDR3 sequence is CAWNGGQDTQYF. The DNA of the CDR3 is TGTGCCTGGAATGGCGGCCAAGATACGCAGTATTTT.

This clone was picked up one time. This chain connects TRBV6-5 to TRBJ2-7, with D possibly being TRBD2 (6 bases). V dropped 2 bases and J dropped 5 bases, with 19 bases sitting between them. Germline values: CDR1 MNHEY, CDR2 SVGAGI. This CDR3 region has 16 residues. The CDR3 is CASSYTGTARRDEQYV. The DNA of the CDR3 is TGTGCCAGCAGTTACACTGGGACTGCTCGTCGAGACGAGCAGTACGTC.

The rearrangement joins TRBV7-2 to TRBJ1-2, with D uncertain. The CDR3 has 13 amino acids. V was clipped by 4 bases and J by 6 bases, with 12 bases between them. Germline assignment: CDR1 SGHTA and CDR2 FQGNSA. The CDR3 DNA sequence: TGTGCCAGCAGCTCAACCAGTTTCAATGGCTACACCTTC. This codes for CASSSTSFNGYTF. Based on the CDR3 plus reference TRBV7-2 and TRBJ1-2, the full variable domain is GAGVSQSPSNKVTEKGKDVELRCDPISGHTALYWYRQSLGQGLEFLIYFQGNSAPDKSGLPSDRFSAERTGGSVSTLTIQRTQQEDSAVYLCASSSTSFNGYTFGSGTRLTVV.

CDR3 DNA sequence: TGTGCCAGCAAACCTAGAGGATCAGGGGGCTTCGGGGAGCTGTTTTTT. Translation gives CASKPRGSGGFGELFF. The chain joins TRBV7-8 to TRBJ2-2, with 8 nucleotides matching TRBD1. After removal of 7 bases from V and 7 bases from J, the junction contained 14 bases not matched to a gene. There are 16 residues in the CDR3. In germline, CDR1 is SGHVS, CDR2 FQNEAQ.

The rearrangement uses TRBV30 and TRBJ1-2; maybe TRBD1 (6 bases). The CDR3 totals 14 residues. The V and J ends lost 3 bases and 4 bases respectively, with 15 bases between them. Germline V CDR1 and CDR2: GTSNPN, SVGIG (reference sequence). Here the CDR3 DNA reads TGTGCCTGGAGCCCGGGACACTGGGGCTATGGCTACACCTTC. It encodes CAWSPGHWGYGYTF.

The CDR3 sequence is CASSPNHRGYGYTF. CDR3 coding DNA: TGTGCCAGCAGCCCCAACCACAGGGGCTATGGCTACACCTTC. The V call is TRBV11-1, the J call TRBJ1-2; 7 nucleotides line up with TRBD1. Trimming removed 5 bases from V and 4 bases from J; junction bases left unmatched: 7. The CDR3 spans 14 residues. Germline loops: CDR1 SGHAT, CDR2 FQDESV (reference sequence).

The genes are TRBV9 and TRBJ2-1; TRBD2 aligns across 8 bases. Germline CDR1 is SGDLS and CDR2 is YYNGEE. J lost 2 bases, V lost 3 bases, and 4 bases had no gene match. The CDR3 is 15 amino acids. The CDR3 region has the DNA TGTGCCAGCAGCGCCAGCGGGGGTACCTACAATGAGCAGTTCTTC. Translated: CASSASGGTYNEQFF.

The chain links TRBV5-4 to TRBJ2-1; 7 nucleotides match TRBD2. The germline gives CDR1 SGHNT, CDR2 YYREEE (reference sequence). The CDR3 length is 13 residues. Trimming removed 2 bases from V and 6 bases from J; junction bases left unmatched: 2. The CDR3 sequence is CASSLKRGNEQFF. CDR3 bases: TGTGCCAGCAGCTTAAAGCGGGGCAATGAGCAGTTCTTC.

The rearrangement uses TRBV11-1 and TRBJ2-3; D gene ambiguous. V lost 5 bases and J lost 5, with 14 bases in between. This CDR3 is built from 14 residues. From germline, CDR1 is SGHAT and CDR2 FQDESV (reference sequence). CDR3 DNA sequence: TGTGCCAGCAGCCAACCCGATAGTGGAGATACGCAGTATTTT. This sequence encodes CASSQPDSGDTQYF. The variable domain in full, with the rest retrieved from reference TRBV11-1 and TRBJ2-3, is EAEVAQSPRYKITEKSQAVAFWCDPISGHATLYWYRQILGQGPELLVQFQDESVVDDSQLPKDRFSAERLKGVDSTLKIQPAELGDSAMYLCASSQPDSGDTQYFGPGTRLTVL.

This clone was found once. V gene TRBV11-2 combines with J gene TRBJ2-3, with 14 bases fitting TRBD2. The CDR3 length is 18 residues. Per germline, CDR1 SGHAT and CDR2 FQNNGV. The J segment lost 7 bases and the V segment lost 5 bases, leaving 14 bases of the junction unmatched. Here the CDR3 reads CASSPRLAGGEFVHTQYF. Written as DNA, the CDR3 is TGTGCCAGCAGCCCGAGACTAGCGGGGGGGGAATTTGTTCATACGCAGTATTTT.

This clone was picked up a small number of times. The genes are TRBV5-3 and TRBJ2-7; 8 bases match TRBD1. TRBV5-3 belongs to the ORF category, with a function that is uncertain. The CDR3 length is 11 residues. CDR3 sequence (DNA): TGTGCCAGAAGAACGACAGGGACAGGCGACGTC. As protein: CARRTTGTGDV.

This clone was seen only once. The chain employs TRBV29-1 and TRBJ1-1; D unresolved. Germline assignment: CDR1 SQVTM and CDR2 ANQGSEA. This CDR3 comprises 10 residues. The CDR3 here is CTAGDTEAFF. As DNA, the CDR3 is TGCACTGCGGGCGACACTGAAGCTTTCTTT.

This chain joins TRBV5-1 and TRBJ1-3; D unclear. Germline assignment: CDR1 SGHRS and CDR2 YFSETQ. This CDR3 is 14 amino acids long. The V end was cut by 4 bases, the J end by 1 base, with 9 bases between. CDR3 bases: TGCGCCAGCAGCCCCCCGGGGTCTGGAAACACCATATATTTT. Residues: CASSPPGSGNTIYF.

This chain joins TRBV2 and TRBJ1-2; D is undetermined. Looked up from germline, CDR1 is SNHLY and CDR2 is FYNNEI. This CDR3 comprises 14 residues. V lost 6 bases, J lost 6 bases, and 17 bases lay in between. CDR3 sequence (DNA): TGTGCCAGCAGCCTAACGGCAGGATTGGATGGCTACACCTTC. It is translated as CASSLTAGLDGYTF.

The chain combines TRBV5-8 with TRBJ1-1; the D gene is possibly TRBD1 (5 bases). V gave up 0 bases and J gave up 8 bases, with 11 bases separating them. The CDR3 loop spans 13 amino acids. Germline V gene sequence: CDR1 SGHTS, CDR2 YDEGEE. The CDR3 bases are TGTGCCAGCAGCTTGGGACTCAGGGCAGAAGCTTTCTTT. Its translation: CASSLGLRAEAFF.

This clone occurred a few times. This rearrangement joins TRBV10-2 to TRBJ2-3, with D tentatively TRBD1 (5 bases). Trimming took off 6 bases at V and 6 bases at J, with 10 bases between the two ends. Germline V gives CDR1 WSHSY, CDR2 SAAADI. This CDR3 is 12 amino acids long. CDR3 DNA: TGCGCCAGCAGCGCACAGGCGGATACGCAGTATTTT. This encodes CASSAQADTQYF.

The rearrangement joins TRBV28 to TRBJ1-1; 7 bases agree with TRBD1. Trimming at V came to 7 bases and at J to 1 base, leaving 12 bases not matched to a gene. Per germline, CDR1 MDHEN and CDR2 SYDVKM. CDR3 length equals 16 residues. The CDR3 here is CASTLRRGLRNTEAFF. The DNA for the CDR3 is TGTGCCAGCACCCTCCGGAGGGGGCTTAGGAACACTGAAGCTTTCTTT.

In this sample, this clone turned up a few times. The chain uses TRBV5-6 and TRBJ1-2; D ambiguous. Germline V lookup: CDR1 SGHDT, CDR2 YYEEEE. This CDR3 contains 14 residues. V lost 0 bases and J 1 base, leaving 7 bases between the germline ends. CDR3 in amino acids: CASSLGGYNYGYTF. As DNA, the CDR3 is TGTGCCAGCAGCTTGGGAGGGTATAACTATGGCTACACCTTC.

The chain couples TRBV13 to TRBJ2-7, with 8 bases that match TRBD1. V lost 0 bases to trimming and J lost 2 bases; unmatched junction nucleotides: 3. This CDR3 comprises 15 residues. Germline V gives CDR1 PRHDT, CDR2 FYEKMQ (reference sequence). The chain's CDR3 is CASSLGRGRPYEQYV. CDR3 sequence (DNA): TGTGCCAGCAGCTTAGGCAGGGGGCGCCCCTACGAGCAGTACGTC.